The rows below give T cell receptor beta chains drawn from one sample of a study of cytomegalovirus exposure and HLA in healthy donors. Profiled with immunoSEQ multiplex PCR; TCRdb holds only in-frame clones, not every one. The sample gives hundreds of thousands of clones, approximately 82% of which show up once; 0.63% is in the top ten. The sample consisted of PBMCs. The receptors were gathered from a man between 18 and 29 years old in good health and CMV-seronegative. CDR3s include the opening cysteine and the closing phenylalanine or tryptophan. Fields, in order: D gene, V gene, CDR3 length, clone size, J gene, CDR3 DNA, CDR3 protein. The D gene is left open where the match is weak. For some rows the clone size is stated as once, few or many, or as a class when expanded; others skip it.

D: .
V: TRBV9
length: 12
size: .
J: TRBJ1-5
DNA: TGTGCCTCTTCGAAGGGGGACCAGCCCCAGCATTTT
CDR3: CASSKGDQPQHF

D: TRBD1
V: TRBV5-1
length: 16
size: .
J: TRBJ2-3
DNA: TGCGCCAGCAGCTTGGAGGGCAGGGGGCAAGCAGATACGCAGTATTTT
CDR3: CASSLEGRGQADTQYF

D: TRBD1
V: TRBV6-5
length: 16
size: .
J: TRBJ1-1
DNA: TGTGCCAGCAGTTACTCGGACAGGGGCCGAGGAACTGAAGCTTTCTTT
CDR3: CASSYSDRGRGTEAFF

D: TRBD2
V: TRBV27
length: 18
size: few
J: TRBJ2-7
DNA: TGTGCCAGCAGTTTATCGGGACTAGCGGGAGGGAGCTCCTACGAGCAGTACTTC
CDR3: CASSLSGLAGGSSYEQYF

D: .
V: TRBV19
length: 14
size: .
J: TRBJ1-1
DNA: TGTGCCAGTAGTATTGGGGGGGCATACACTGAAGCTTTCTTT
CDR3: CASSIGGAYTEAFF

D: .
V: TRBV29-1
length: 14
size: .
J: TRBJ1-2
DNA: TGCAGCTATTACGGTCTCGCGACTAACTATGGCTACACCTTC
CDR3: CSYYGLATNYGYTF

D: TRBD1
V: TRBV19
length: 13
size: few
J: TRBJ2-7
DNA: TGTGCCAGTAGTATACAGGGGGCCTACGAGCAGTACTTC
CDR3: CASSIQGAYEQYF

D: .
V: TRBV18
length: 14
size: few
J: TRBJ2-7
DNA: TGTGCCAGCTCACCAAGTAGGTTGACATACGAGCAGTACTTC
CDR3: CASSPSRLTYEQYF

D: TRBD2
V: TRBV12-5
length: 13
size: .
J: TRBJ2-5
DNA: TGTGCTAGTGGCCGTAGCGGGCAAGAGACCCAGTACTTC
CDR3: CASGRSGQETQYF

D: TRBD1
V: TRBV9
length: 17
size: once
J: TRBJ2-7
DNA: TGTGCCAGCAGCGCCTCTACTCTTGGGGACAGCCACTACGAGCAGTACTTC
CDR3: CASSASTLGDSHYEQYF

D: .
V: TRBV27
length: 15
size: .
J: TRBJ1-5
DNA: TGTGCCAGCAGTTTAGGAGGACTTGGTGGTCAGCCCCAGCATTTT
CDR3: CASSLGGLGGQPQHF

D: .
V: TRBV5-1
length: 13
size: .
J: TRBJ1-1
DNA: TGCGCCAGCAGCTACGGATCGGGCACTGAAGCTTTCTTT
CDR3: CASSYGSGTEAFF

D: TRBD1
V: TRBV6-5
length: 16
size: .
J: TRBJ1-5
DNA: TGTGCCAGCAGTTACCAACAGGGGGCGAACAATCAGCCCCAGCATTTT
CDR3: CASSYQQGANNQPQHF

D: TRBD2
V: TRBV28
length: 14
size: .
J: TRBJ2-7
DNA: TGTGCCAGCAGTGTGACTAGCGGGGGGTACGAGCAGTACTTC
CDR3: CASSVTSGGYEQYF

D: .
V: TRBV7-9
length: 14
size: few
J: TRBJ1-3
DNA: TGTGCCAGCAGCCCCACAGAAATTGGAAACACCATATATTTT
CDR3: CASSPTEIGNTIYF

D: .
V: TRBV20-1
length: 10
size: .
J: TRBJ2-1
DNA: TGCAGTCCCTACCGCAATGAGCAGTTCTTC
CDR3: CSPYRNEQFF

D: TRBD2
V: TRBV6-4
length: 16
size: .
J: TRBJ2-7
DNA: TGTGCCAGCAGTGTTGCCCTAGCGGGAGTTGGCGGCGAGCAGTACTTC
CDR3: CASSVALAGVGGEQYF

D: TRBD1
V: TRBV15
length: 15
size: .
J: TRBJ2-7
DNA: TGTGCCACCAGCAGTAAAGGACAGGGGAACCACGAGCAGTACTTC
CDR3: CATSSKGQGNHEQYF

D: TRBD2
V: TRBV5-1
length: 15
size: .
J: TRBJ2-1
DNA: TGCGCCAGCCGGACTAGCGGGGCTTTTGGCAATGAGCAGTTCTTC
CDR3: CASRTSGAFGNEQFF

D: TRBD1
V: TRBV6-5
length: 14
size: .
J: TRBJ1-5
DNA: TGTGCCAGCAGCTTTGGGACAGGCGGTCAGCCCCAGCATTTT
CDR3: CASSFGTGGQPQHF

D: TRBD1
V: TRBV27
length: 15
size: .
J: TRBJ1-1
DNA: TGTGCCAGCAGTCCATACGCCACAGGGGGCACTGAAGCTTTCTTT
CDR3: CASSPYATGGTEAFF

D: .
V: TRBV28
length: 16
size: few
J: TRBJ2-3
DNA: TGTGCCAGCAGTTTGTCAAGGGGAGGAAGCACAGATACGCAGTATTTT
CDR3: CASSLSRGGSTDTQYF

D: .
V: TRBV29-1
length: 12
size: .
J: TRBJ1-2
DNA: TGCAGCGCTGAGGCCGGGTCCGGTGGCTACACCTTC
CDR3: CSAEAGSGGYTF

D: .
V: TRBV19
length: 15
size: .
J: TRBJ2-7
DNA: TGTGCCAGTAGTATGGGGCGGCAGGGGATCTACGAGCAGTACTTC
CDR3: CASSMGRQGIYEQYF

D: TRBD1
V: TRBV5-5
length: 15
size: .
J: TRBJ2-7
DNA: TGTGCCAGCAGCTTGGGGGCCGGGACAGACTACGAGCAGTACTTC
CDR3: CASSLGAGTDYEQYF

D: TRBD2
V: TRBV2
length: 16
size: .
J: TRBJ2-5
DNA: TGTGCCAGCAGTGGACTAGCGGGTTTAACACAAGAGACCCAGTACTTC
CDR3: CASSGLAGLTQETQYF

D: TRBD1
V: TRBV5-8
length: 15
size: few
J: TRBJ2-2
DNA: TGTGCCAGCAGCGCGGACAGGGGGAACACCGGGGAGCTGTTTTTT
CDR3: CASSADRGNTGELFF

D: TRBD2
V: TRBV2
length: 14
size: once
J: TRBJ2-7
DNA: TGTGCCAGCAGTTTAGCGGGAAACTCCTACGAGCAGTACTTC
CDR3: CASSLAGNSYEQYF

D: .
V: TRBV30
length: 13
size: .
J: TRBJ2-5
DNA: TGTGCCTGGTCTTTACGGAGCCAAGAGACCCAGTACTTC
CDR3: CAWSLRSQETQYF

D: .
V: TRBV9
length: 16
size: .
J: TRBJ1-1
DNA: TGTGCCAGCAGCGTAGCTATGGAAGGAGGGGACACTGAAGCTTTCTTT
CDR3: CASSVAMEGGDTEAFF

D: .
V: TRBV30
length: 11
size: once
J: TRBJ2-1
DNA: TGTGCCTGGAGTGAGTCGGGTCCGGAGTTCTTC
CDR3: CAWSESGPEFF

D: .
V: TRBV11-3
length: 13
size: .
J: TRBJ2-1
DNA: TGTGCCAGCACCCCCCACAGGGGGGGCGAGCAGTTCTTC
CDR3: CASTPHRGGEQFF

D: TRBD2
V: TRBV27
length: 16
size: .
J: TRBJ2-5
DNA: TGTGCCAGCAGTTCTCAGCGGGACCGGTGGGCAGAGACCCAGTACTTC
CDR3: CASSSQRDRWAETQYF

D: TRBD1
V: TRBV6-1
length: 14
size: .
J: TRBJ1-2
DNA: TGTGCCAGCAGTCAGGGACAGGGGTCCTATGGCTACACCTTC
CDR3: CASSQGQGSYGYTF

D: .
V: TRBV10-3
length: 16
size: few
J: TRBJ2-1
DNA: TGTGCCATCAGCGCAGGGGGGTATGGCTCCTACAATGAGCAGTTCTTC
CDR3: CAISAGGYGSYNEQFF

D: .
V: TRBV19
length: 13
size: .
J: TRBJ1-1
DNA: TGTGCCAGTAGTATAGTTGGGGCCCCTGAAGCTTTCTTT
CDR3: CASSIVGAPEAFF

D: TRBD2
V: TRBV7-8
length: 15
size: .
J: TRBJ2-7
DNA: TGTGCCAGCAGCTTAGGAACTAGCGGGTCCTACGAGCAGTACTTC
CDR3: CASSLGTSGSYEQYF

D: TRBD2
V: TRBV4-1
length: 18
size: .
J: TRBJ2-1
DNA: TGCGCCAGCAGTCGAGGACTAGCGGGGGGGGTTGGGTACAATGAGCAGTTCTTC
CDR3: CASSRGLAGGVGYNEQFF

D: TRBD1
V: TRBV28
length: 15
size: .
J: TRBJ1-2
DNA: TGTGCCAGCAGTTCGTTGAGGACAGGGGGCGATGGCTACACCTTC
CDR3: CASSSLRTGGDGYTF

D: .
V: TRBV9
length: 13
size: once
J: TRBJ2-5
DNA: TGTGCCAGCAGCGTAGAGGGGAGGGAGACCCAGTACTTC
CDR3: CASSVEGRETQYF

D: .
V: TRBV4-1
length: 15
size: .
J: TRBJ2-7
DNA: TGCGCCAGCAGCCAAGCTCCTAGCGAAAACTACGAGCAGTACTTC
CDR3: CASSQAPSENYEQYF

D: .
V: TRBV6-1
length: 13
size: few
J: TRBJ2-3
DNA: TGTGCCAGCAATGGAGGGGTCGCAGATACGCAGTATTTT
CDR3: CASNGGVADTQYF

D: .
V: TRBV28
length: 15
size: .
J: TRBJ1-5
DNA: TGTGCCAGCAGCCCCCGGGGGGCTGGCAATCAGCCCCAGCATTTT
CDR3: CASSPRGAGNQPQHF

D: .
V: TRBV7-6
length: 17
size: .
J: TRBJ2-3
DNA: TGTGCCAGCAGCTTAGTCGGGAGTCTAGCCTTCAGAGATACGCAGTATTTT
CDR3: CASSLVGSLAFRDTQYF

D: TRBD2
V: TRBV7-8
length: 14
size: .
J: TRBJ2-7
DNA: TGTGCCAGCAGCTTAAGACCGGGGGGGTACGAGCAGTACTTC
CDR3: CASSLRPGGYEQYF

D: .
V: TRBV5-1
length: 14
size: .
J: TRBJ1-3
DNA: TGCGCCAGCAGCTTGGGTGGCACGGGAAACACCATATATTTT
CDR3: CASSLGGTGNTIYF